The rows below give T cell receptor beta chains drawn from one sample of a study of OX40 agonist ivuxolimab in advanced cancers. This table comes from immunoSEQ multiplex PCR, and its TCRdb copy is limited to in-frame clones, with some not included. The table shows approximately 33,000 clones, with around nine tenths occurring only once. This specimen consisted of CD4+ or CD8+ T cells sorted from blood, obtained in a trial of the OX40 agonist ivuxolimab. The receptors were gathered from an adult with an advanced solid tumor such as melanoma, head and neck, liver or kidney cancer. CDR3s include the opening cysteine and the closing phenylalanine or tryptophan. The D gene is left open where the match is weak. The size of a clone is reported for some rows only, either as once, few or many, or as a class for expanded clones.

j_call cdr3_length clone_size v_call d_call cdr3_aa cdr3_nt
TRBJ1-1 13 . TRBV27 TRBD1 CASSLGQSTEAFF TGTGCCAGCAGTTTGGGACAGAGCACTGAAGCTTTCTTT
TRBJ2-2 17 . TRBV27 . CASSLNGGSGRTGELFF TGTGCCAGCAGTTTAAATGGTGGTAGCGGCAGAACCGGGGAGCTGTTTTTT
TRBJ1-5 19 . TRBV18 . CASSTTPRGGVIRGQPQHF TGTGCCAGCTCAACGACGCCCCGGGGGGGCGTAATTCGGGGTCAGCCCCAGCATTTT
TRBJ1-1 9 . TRBV7-8 . CASSSQAFF TGTGCCAGCAGCTCCCAGGCTTTCTTT
TRBJ2-3 12 . TRBV18 . CASSRLADTQYF TGTGCCAGCTCACGTTTAGCAGATACGCAGTATTTT
TRBJ1-1 16 . TRBV7-9 . CASSPPPTDMNTEAFF TGTGCCAGCAGCCCACCCCCGACAGACATGAACACTGAAGCTTTCTTT
TRBJ1-4 14 . TRBV10-2 TRBD1 CASTPGQGLEKLFF TGCGCCAGCACACCGGGACAGGGTTTAGAAAAACTGTTTTTT
TRBJ2-1 15 . TRBV28 . CASTNLRGSFDEQFF TGTGCCAGCACTAACCTCAGGGGCTCCTTCGATGAGCAGTTCTTC
TRBJ2-1 16 . TRBV9 TRBD1 CASSVPTGGVNNEQFF TGTGCCAGCAGCGTTCCAACAGGGGGAGTTAACAATGAGCAGTTCTTC
TRBJ2-7 14 . TRBV29-1 . CSVEDATERYEQYF TGCAGCGTTGAAGATGCGACGGAACGCTACGAGCAGTACTTC
TRBJ1-1 12 few TRBV30 . CACSGIGTEAFF TGTGCCTGCTCTGGGATTGGCACTGAAGCTTTCTTT
TRBJ2-1 14 . TRBV27 . CASSLSEGYNEQFF TGTGCCAGCAGTTTATCTGAGGGTTACAATGAGCAGTTCTTC
TRBJ1-5 14 . TRBV5-6 . CASSLGGLHQPQHF TGTGCCAGCAGCTTGGGTGGACTCCATCAGCCCCAGCATTTT
TRBJ2-3 11 . TRBV5-1 . CASSFGDTQYF TGCGCCAGCAGCTTTGGAGATACGCAGTATTTT
TRBJ2-2 16 . TRBV28 TRBD1 CASSTDRGPNTGELFF TGTGCCAGCAGCACGGACAGGGGCCCGAACACCGGGGAGCTGTTTTTT
TRBJ2-1 15 . TRBV25-1 . CASSEGGLGRHEQFF TGTGCCAGCAGTGAAGGGGGCCTCGGGCGCCATGAGCAGTTCTTC